This T cell receptor beta chain came from a study of blood T cell repertoires in COVID-19. At the level of the study: From T cells, B-cell-depleted T cells, or PBMCs came the material, which was cDNA or gDNA.

The V and J ends lost 5 bases and 8 bases, in that order; junction bases with no gene match: 14. CDR1 is SGHVS and CDR2 is FNYEAQ in the germline V gene. This CDR3 comprises 16 residues. The method was immunoSEQ multiplex PCR; TCRdb's version includes in-frame clones alone and lacks a portion of them. The data hold about 14,000 clones, with about 73% observed a single time. Sequencing used peripheral blood. The sequence was obtained from a boy aged 2-9 years with active or convalescent COVID-19. The chain recombines TRBV7-6 with TRBJ1-2; 10 bases are a match to TRBD1. The CDR3 DNA reads as TGTGCCAGCAGCCCCGGCGGGGACAGGGGACGGCGCGGCTACACCTTC. Translating it yields CASSPGGDRGRRGYTF. Full variable domain (rest looked up from reference TRBV7-6 and TRBJ1-2): GAGVSQSPRYKVTKRGQDVALRCDPISGHVSLYWYRQALGQGPEFLTYFNYEAQQDKSGLPNDRFSAERPEGSISTLTIQRTEQRDSAMYRCASSPGGDRGRRGYTFGSGTRLTVV.